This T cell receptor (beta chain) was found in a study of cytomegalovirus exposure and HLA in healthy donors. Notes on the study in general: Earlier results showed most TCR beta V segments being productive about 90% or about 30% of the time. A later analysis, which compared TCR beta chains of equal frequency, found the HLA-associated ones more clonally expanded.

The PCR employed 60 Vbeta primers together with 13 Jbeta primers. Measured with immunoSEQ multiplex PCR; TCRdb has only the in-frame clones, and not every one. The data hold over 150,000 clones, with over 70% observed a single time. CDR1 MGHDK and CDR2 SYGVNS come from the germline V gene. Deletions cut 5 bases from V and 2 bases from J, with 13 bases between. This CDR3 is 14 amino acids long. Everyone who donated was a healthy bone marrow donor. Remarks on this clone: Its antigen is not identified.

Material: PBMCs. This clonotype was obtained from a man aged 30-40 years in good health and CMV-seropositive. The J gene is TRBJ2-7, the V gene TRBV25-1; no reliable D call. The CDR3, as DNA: TGTGCCAGCAGTCCCCTGGCGGAAGCCTACGAGCAGTACTTC. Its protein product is CASSPLAEAYEQYF.